The clone carrying this T cell receptor (beta chain) was recorded many times. This CDR3 comprises 18 residues. CDR1 is SGDLS and CDR2 is YYNGEE in the germline V gene. V lost 2 bases and J lost 0; bases outside the gene matches: 9. This entry belongs to a study of T cells in Graves' hyperthyroidism and ophthalmopathy. RNA transcripts provided the source from which TCR beta CDR3 regions were amplified. Primed by the HTBI set, a first-round RT-PCR was run on the TCR CDR3. From the multiplex PCR reads, TCRdb called clonotypes with MiXCR, one entry per CDR3 protein. This sample has some 600,000 distinct CDR3 sequences, with more than 11% found just once. Participants, patients aged 18 to 65, had newly diagnosed hyperthyroidism with a duration under 2 months. Each 10 ml fresh peripheral blood draw supplied the PBMCs.

The chain uses TRBV9 and TRBJ2-3; 10 bases line up with TRBD2. The clonotype comes from a woman aged 25 to 45 with Graves' hyperthyroidism that later progressed to Graves' ophthalmopathy. The material sequenced was blood. The CDR3 here is CASSVLSGRGGSTDTQYF. CDR3 in DNA: TGTGCCAGCAGCGTGCTGAGCGGGAGGGGCGGTAGCACAGATACGCAGTATTTT.